These 21 T cell receptor beta chains originate from one sample sequenced in a study of blood T cell repertoires in COVID-19. The protocol was immunoSEQ multiplex PCR, while the TCRdb copy is restricted to in-frame clones and leaves out a portion. This table holds around 98,000 clones, about 90% found once. The sequenced sample consisted of peripheral blood. These receptors were taken from a man in his 70s with acute or convalescent COVID-19.

This chain joins TRBV5-1 and TRBJ2-2; TRBD1 matches at 7 bases. This CDR3 has 16 amino acids. Germline V gives CDR1 SGHRS, CDR2 YFSETQ. V lost 4 bases, J lost 0 bases, and 6 bases stayed unmatched. The CDR3 protein is CASSAWDSPNTGELFF. The CDR3 coding sequence is TGCGCCAGCAGCGCCTGGGACAGCCCGAACACCGGGGAGCTGTTTTTT.

The V and J genes are TRBV28 and TRBJ1-1, with 8 bases identical to TRBD1. Germline assignment: CDR1 MDHEN and CDR2 SYDVKM. CDR3 length: 12 residues. V shed 4 bases, J shed 7 bases, and the junction held 2 bases outside the gene matches. The CDR3 protein is CASSSGQGEAFF. CDR3 nucleotide sequence: TGTGCCAGCAGTTCTGGACAGGGTGAAGCTTTCTTT.

The gene calls are TRBV6-2 or TRBV6-3 and TRBJ1-1; no definite D call. Between the trimmed V and J ends, which lost 2 bases and 0 bases, there was a span of 10 bases. Germline values: CDR1 MNHEY, CDR2 SVGEGT. The CDR3 contains 15 residues. CDR3 in DNA: TGTGCCAGCAGTTACCCCTATGATGTGAACACTGAAGCTTTCTTT. It yields the protein CASSYPYDVNTEAFF.

The chain recombines TRBV6-5 with TRBJ2-3; D is perhaps TRBD1 (6 bases). The CDR3 has 13 residues. Trimming left V 7 bases short and J 2 bases short, with 10 bases between. The V gene's germline CDR1 is MNHEY and CDR2 SVGAGI. CDR3 DNA sequence: TGTGCCAGCATCGGACAGTTCACAGATACGCAGTATTTT. Translation: CASIGQFTDTQYF.

The V gene is TRBV5-1, the J gene TRBJ1-1; D perhaps matches TRBD1 (6 bases). Trimming took 5 bases from V and 0 from J, leaving 11 bases between them. In germline, CDR1 is SGHRS, CDR2 YFSETQ. The CDR3 loop spans 14 amino acids. This CDR3 is CASSQDRMNTEAFF. The CDR3 DNA sequence: TGCGCCAGCAGTCAGGACAGAATGAACACTGAAGCTTTCTTT.

The chain has TRBV6-6 and TRBJ2-7, with 7 bases identical to TRBD2. Trimming removed 2 bases from V and 0 bases from J; junction bases left unmatched: 7. The CDR3 extends over 16 amino acids. Germline V gene data show CDR1 as MNHNY and CDR2 as SVGAGI (reference sequence). CDR3 nucleotides: TGTGCCAGCAGTTACGGGGAGGGCAGGGCCTCCTACGAGCAGTACTTC. Its protein product is CASSYGEGRASYEQYF.

The gene calls are TRBV4-2 and TRBJ2-7, with TRBD2 as a possible D gene (6 bases). The V and J ends lost 4 bases and 4 bases respectively, with 20 bases between them. The CDR3 is 16 amino acids. Germline CDR1 LGHNA, CDR2 YNFKEQ. Here the CDR3 reads CASSLWDPGTSYEQYV. In DNA form, the CDR3 reads TGTGCCAGCAGCCTTTGGGACCCTGGGACTTCTTACGAGCAGTACGTC.

The V and J genes are TRBV28 and TRBJ2-7; a possible D gene is TRBD2 (6 bases). The CDR3 extends over 16 amino acids. Trimming stripped 2 bases from V and 4 bases from J, with 18 bases between. CDR1 is MDHEN and CDR2 is SYDVKM in the germline V gene. The CDR3 DNA follows: TGTGCCAGCAGTTTAAGGTCGGCGGGGTTGGTATACGAGCAGTACTTC. This translates into CASSLRSAGLVYEQYF.

This rearrangement joins TRBV5-6 to TRBJ2-3, with 8 positions matching TRBD2. The germline V gene encodes CDR1 SGHDT and CDR2 YYEEEE. This CDR3 contains 16 residues. The V and J ends lost 4 bases and 8 bases, in that order; junction bases with no gene match: 15. The CDR3 nucleotides read TGTGCCAGCAGCCTGGAGACTAGCGCTAGGGGTAGTACGCAGTATTTT. It specifies CASSLETSARGSTQYF.

This clone showed up just a few times. The gene calls are TRBV6-6 and TRBJ2-2; TRBD2 matches at 7 bases. Germline-derived CDR1 and CDR2 are MNHNY and SVGAGI (reference sequence). The CDR3 covers 16 residues. Trimming at V came to 2 bases and at J to 4 bases, leaving 7 bases not matched to a gene. CDR3: CASSYDLSGRTGELFF. As DNA, the CDR3 is TGTGCCAGCAGTTACGACCTTAGCGGGCGCACCGGGGAGCTGTTTTTT.

The rearrangement uses TRBV5-1 and TRBJ1-1; D call uncertain. V gave up 6 bases and J gave up 7 bases, with 16 bases separating them. Germline loops: CDR1 SGHRS, CDR2 YFSETQ. CDR3 length equals 13 residues. Here the CDR3 reads CASKEGFFGEAFF. CDR3 nucleotide sequence: TGCGCCAGCAAGGAGGGTTTCTTTGGTGAAGCTTTCTTT.

The genes are TRBV7-9 and TRBJ1-5; D gene unclear. The CDR3 is made up of 14 amino acids. Germline V gene data show CDR1 as SEHNR and CDR2 as FQNEAQ (reference sequence). The V gene lost 5 bases and the J gene lost 7 bases, with 15 bases spanning the gap. The CDR3 bases are TGTGCCAGCAGCCCGGGTCTCCAAGGACAGCCCCAGCATTTT. Translation: CASSPGLQGQPQHF. The full variable domain, with the rest looked up from reference TRBV7-9 and TRBJ1-5, is DTGVSQNPRHKITKRGQNVTFRCDPISEHNRLYWYRQTLGQGPEFLTYFQNEAQLEKSRLLSDRFSAERPKGSFSTLEIQRTEQGDSAMYLCASSPGLQGQPQHFGDGTRLSIL.

J is TRBJ2-1 and V is TRBV11-2; D not resolved. The V gene's germline CDR1 is SGHAT and CDR2 FQNNGV. The CDR3 length is 18 residues. The germline V and J ends were trimmed by 0 bases and 2 bases, with 17 bases remaining between them. CDR3 coding DNA: TGTGCCAGCAGCTTAGATCGATCGGCGGCGCGACCCTACAATGAGCAGTTCTTC. It is translated as CASSLDRSAARPYNEQFF.

The chain is built from TRBV19 and TRBJ1-1, with 8 bases fitting TRBD1. Trimming took 5 bases from V and 1 from J; bases not matched to a gene: 6. This CDR3 has 15 residues. The germline CDR1 and CDR2 sequences are LNHDA and SQIVND (reference sequence). DNA of the CDR3: TGTGCCAGTAGTGTAACAGGGGGAGGGAACACTGAAGCTTTCTTT. The encoded protein is CASSVTGGGNTEAFF. Supplemented by reference TRBV19 and TRBJ1-1, the full variable domain reads DGGITQSPKYLFRKEGQNVTLSCEQNLNHDAMYWYRQDPGQGLRLIYYSQIVNDFQKGDIAEGYSVSREKKESFPLTVTSAQKNPTAFYLCASSVTGGGNTEAFFGQGTRLTVV.

There are a few counts of this clone. The chain joins TRBV19 to TRBJ2-2; D perhaps matches TRBD1 (5 bases). CDR1 LNHDA and CDR2 SQIVND come from the germline V gene (reference sequence). V lost 5 bases to trimming and J lost 0 bases, with 13 bases between them. The CDR3 loop spans 16 amino acids. The CDR3 is CASSPPGFPNTGELFF. The CDR3 DNA reads as TGTGCCAGTAGTCCCCCAGGGTTTCCGAACACCGGGGAGCTGTTTTTT.

The V call is TRBV7-7, the J call TRBJ2-5; 7 positions agree with TRBD1. Per germline, CDR1 SSHAT and CDR2 FNYEAQ (reference sequence). This CDR3 has 14 amino acids. The V gene end was trimmed by 5 bases and the J gene end by 5 bases; junction bases not matched to a gene: 8. The CDR3 loop reads CASSLTGFEETQYF. The CDR3 nucleotides read TGTGCCAGCAGCCTGACAGGGTTTGAGGAGACCCAGTACTTC.

Written as DNA, the CDR3 is TGTGCCAGCAGCTTGGCTAGCGGGGGGACCTTAGCCAAAAACATTCAGTACTTC. Translated, it gives CASSLASGGTLAKNIQYF. J is TRBJ2-4 and V is TRBV5-4; 11 bases are a match to TRBD2. This CDR3 region has 18 residues. Germline-derived CDR1 and CDR2 are SGHNT and YYREEE (reference sequence). With 0 bases clipped from V and 0 bases from J, the junction kept 5 bases outside the gene matches.

This chain links TRBV19 with TRBJ1-3; D perhaps matches TRBD1 (6 bases). The CDR3 has 14 amino acids. From germline, CDR1 is LNHDA and CDR2 SQIVND (reference sequence). V gave up 11 bases and J gave up 2 bases, with 16 bases separating them. CDR3 protein: CASGPQGPGNTIYF. CDR3 coding DNA: TGTGCCTCCGGGCCCCAGGGGCCTGGAAACACCATATATTTT. The entire variable domain, with the rest obtained from reference TRBV19 and TRBJ1-3, is as follows: DGGITQSPKYLFRKEGQNVTLSCEQNLNHDAMYWYRQDPGQGLRLIYYSQIVNDFQKGDIAEGYSVSREKKESFPLTVTSAQKNPTAFYLCASGPQGPGNTIYFGEGSWLTVV.

The gene calls are TRBV9 and TRBJ2-1, with 11 bases that match TRBD2. The CDR3 has 17 amino acids. The V segment lost 0 bases and the J segment 4 bases; nucleotides outside the gene matches: 6. CDR1 SGDLS and CDR2 YYNGEE come from the germline V gene. Here the CDR3 reads CASSVATSGGSYNEQFF. In nucleotides, the CDR3 is TGTGCCAGCAGCGTAGCTACTAGCGGGGGTAGTTACAATGAGCAGTTCTTC.

The chain combines TRBV23-1 with TRBJ1-2; 7 positions match TRBD1. TRBV23-1 is an open reading frame, and its role is uncertain. The CDR3 contains 16 residues. V shed 1 base and J 7 bases; nucleotides not matched to a gene: 12. CDR3 loop: CASSQWGSTGDSGYTF. In DNA, the CDR3 is TGCGCCAGCAGTCAATGGGGTTCAACAGGGGATAGTGGCTACACCTTC.

This chain connects TRBV6-5 to TRBJ2-7; D gene ambiguous. Looked up from germline, CDR1 is MNHEY and CDR2 is SVGAGI. Trimming stripped 4 bases from V and 4 bases from J, with 11 bases between. The CDR3 sequence is 13 residues long. CDR3 sequence: CASSSPVTYEQYF. DNA for the CDR3: TGTGCCAGCAGTTCCCCAGTGACATACGAGCAGTACTTC.